Sequencing of this T cell receptor (beta chain) was carried out in a study of control samples from healthy donors and cancer patients. Sequencing used immunoSEQ multiplex PCR; TCRdb keeps in-frame clones, though not all of them. The sample holds about 200,000 clones. The sequenced sample was blood. The TCR sequence derives from a woman under 40 in good health.

CDR3 in amino acids: CASSLAVPGGGNYGYTF. The CDR3 region has the DNA TGTGCCAGCAGCTTAGCGGTTCCAGGGGGCGGTAACTATGGCTACACCTTC. The chain joins TRBV7-9 to TRBJ1-2; TRBD1 agrees at 8 bases. V shed 0 bases and J 1 base; nucleotides not matched to a gene: 7. The germline gives CDR1 SEHNR, CDR2 FQNEAQ (reference sequence). The CDR3 extends over 17 amino acids.